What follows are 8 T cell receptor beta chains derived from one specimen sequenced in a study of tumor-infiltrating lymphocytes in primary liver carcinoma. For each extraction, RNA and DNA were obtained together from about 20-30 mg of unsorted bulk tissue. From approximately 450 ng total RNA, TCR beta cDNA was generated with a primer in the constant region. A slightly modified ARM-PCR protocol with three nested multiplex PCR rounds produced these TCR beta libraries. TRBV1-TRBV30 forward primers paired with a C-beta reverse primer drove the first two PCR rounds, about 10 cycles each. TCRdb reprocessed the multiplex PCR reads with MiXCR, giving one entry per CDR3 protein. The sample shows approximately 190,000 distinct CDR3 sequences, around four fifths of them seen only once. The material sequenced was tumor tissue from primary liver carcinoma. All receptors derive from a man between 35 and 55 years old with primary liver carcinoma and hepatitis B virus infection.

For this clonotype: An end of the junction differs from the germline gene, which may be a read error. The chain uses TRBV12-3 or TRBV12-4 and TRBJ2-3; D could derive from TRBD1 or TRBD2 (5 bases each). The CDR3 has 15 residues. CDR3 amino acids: CASSWDGDGSDMQYF. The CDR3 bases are TGTGCCAGCAGTTGGGACGGGGATGGATCAGATATGCAGTATTTT.

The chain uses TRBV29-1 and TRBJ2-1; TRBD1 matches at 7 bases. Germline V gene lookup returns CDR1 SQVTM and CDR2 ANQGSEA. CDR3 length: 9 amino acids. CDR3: CSVGQAGFF. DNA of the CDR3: TGCAGTGTCGGACAGGCTGGGTTCTTC.

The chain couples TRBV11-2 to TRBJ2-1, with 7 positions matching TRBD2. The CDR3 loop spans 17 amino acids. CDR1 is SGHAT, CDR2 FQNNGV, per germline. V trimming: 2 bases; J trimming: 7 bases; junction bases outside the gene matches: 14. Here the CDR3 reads CASSLYRGGRFYNEQFF. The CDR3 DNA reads TGTGCCAGCAGCTTATATAGGGGCGGGAGATTCTATAATGAGCAGTTCTTC.

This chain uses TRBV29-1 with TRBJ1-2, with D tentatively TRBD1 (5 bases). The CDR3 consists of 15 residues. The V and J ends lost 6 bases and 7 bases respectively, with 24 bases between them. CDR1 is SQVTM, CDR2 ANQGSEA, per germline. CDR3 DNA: TGCAGCGTGGCCCCCCGCCTACATAGGGGTTTTGGCTACACCTTC. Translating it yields CSVAPRLHRGFGYTF.

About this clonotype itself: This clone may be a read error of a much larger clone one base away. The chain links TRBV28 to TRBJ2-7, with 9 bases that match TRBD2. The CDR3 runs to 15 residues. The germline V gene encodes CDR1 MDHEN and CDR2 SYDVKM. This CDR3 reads CASSQTSGHSYKQYF. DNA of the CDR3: TGTGCCAGCAGTCAGACTAGCGGCCACTCCTACAAGCAGTACTTC. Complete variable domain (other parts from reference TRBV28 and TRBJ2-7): DVKVTQSSRYLVKRTGEKVFLECVQDMDHENMFWYRQDPGLGLRLIYFSYDVKMKEKGDIPEGYSVSREKKERFSLILESASTNQTSMYLCASSQTSGHSYKQYFGPGTRLTVT.

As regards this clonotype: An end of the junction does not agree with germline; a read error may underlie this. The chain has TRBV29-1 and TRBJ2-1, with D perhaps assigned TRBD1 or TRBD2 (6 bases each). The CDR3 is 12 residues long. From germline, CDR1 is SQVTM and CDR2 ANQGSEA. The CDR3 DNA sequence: TGCACCGGGATCGGGGGCTACAGTGAGCAGTTCTTC. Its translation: CTGIGGYSEQFF.

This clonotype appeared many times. CDR3 residues: CASSRGTGSNQPQHF. The CDR3 DNA follows: TGTGCCAGCAGCCGGGGGACAGGTAGCAATCAGCCCCAGCATTTT. The chain recombines TRBV13 with TRBJ1-5; 8 bases fit TRBD1. Germline V gives CDR1 PRHDT, CDR2 FYEKMQ (reference sequence). This CDR3 comprises 15 residues. V lost 5 bases and J lost 0; bases outside the gene matches: 3. Full variable domain (rest looked up from reference TRBV13 and TRBJ1-5): AAGVIQSPRHLIKEKRETATLKCYPIPRHDTVYWYQQGPGQDPQFLISFYEKMQSDKGSIPDRFSAQQFSDYHSELNMSSLELGDSALYFCASSRGTGSNQPQHFGDGTRLSIL.

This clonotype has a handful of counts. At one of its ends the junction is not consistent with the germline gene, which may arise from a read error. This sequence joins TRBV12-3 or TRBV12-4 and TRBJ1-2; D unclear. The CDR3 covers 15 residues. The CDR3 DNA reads TGTGCTAGCAGCCGGACCACATGGTTCGGCTATGGCTATACCTTC. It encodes CASSRTTWFGYGYTF.